The 8 T cell receptor beta chains given below trace back to one sample, sequenced in a study of blood T cell repertoires in COVID-19 (dated by TCRdb to 2020 to 2021). The library was made by the immunoSEQ multiplex PCR assay. TCRdb re-hosts the immuneACCESS table, in-frame sequences only. Its copies lack some clones; in the studies checked, an unresolved V gene accounts for under half of them, and the cause for the rest is not known. The table for this sample lists 57,000 or so clones; 65% to 85% of them were counted only once. The ten largest clones take up more than 15% of the sample. The sample consisted of peripheral blood. The origin of the receptors is a man between 65 and 85 years old with active COVID-19.

This clone was seen once. This sequence joins TRBV5-1 and TRBJ1-6; the match to TRBD1 covers 7 bases. The junction had 6 bases not matched to a gene; V was cut back by 4 bases and J by 8 bases. This CDR3 is 14 amino acids long. Germline V gives CDR1 SGHRS, CDR2 YFSETQ. CDR3 nucleotides: TGCGCCAGCAGCGTCGACAGGGATGATTCACCCCTCCACTTT. Protein: CASSVDRDDSPLHF.

The chain employs TRBV12-5 and TRBJ2-3; 8 bases agree with TRBD2. Unmatched junction bases numbered 5, after V lost 1 base and J lost 2 bases. Per germline, CDR1 LGHNT and CDR2 FRNRAP. This CDR3 contains 16 residues. CDR3 loop: CASGLDREGYTDTQYF. The CDR3 nucleotides read TGTGCTAGTGGTTTGGACCGGGAGGGGTACACAGATACGCAGTATTTT.

J is TRBJ2-1 and V is TRBV5-1; 10 bases agree with TRBD2. Looked up from germline, CDR1 is SGHRS and CDR2 is YFSETQ. This CDR3 has 17 residues. The V and J ends lost 4 bases and 0 bases, in that order; junction bases with no gene match: 7. The CDR3 sequence: CASSLTPSGSSYNEQFF. The CDR3 bases are TGCGCCAGCAGCCTGACCCCTAGCGGGAGCTCCTACAATGAGCAGTTCTTC.

The rearrangement joins TRBV9 to TRBJ2-1; tentative D call: TRBD1 (6 bases). Germline CDR1 is SGDLS and CDR2 is YYNGEE. Trimming left V 2 bases short and J 6 bases short, with 18 bases between. This CDR3 is 16 amino acids long. Here the CDR3 reads CASSVQGLAGPNEQFF. CDR3 sequence (DNA): TGTGCCAGCAGCGTCCAGGGGCTAGCCGGGCCCAATGAGCAGTTCTTC.

The chain is built from TRBV15 and TRBJ1-6, with TRBD1 identical over 7 bases. Germline CDR1 and CDR2: LNHNV and YYDKDF (reference sequence). V shed 3 bases, J shed 8 bases, and the junction held 7 bases outside the gene matches. There are 15 residues in the CDR3. The CDR3 region has the DNA TGTGCCACCAGCAGGGACAGGCTGGGATATTCACCCCTCCACTTT. This gives the protein CATSRDRLGYSPLHF.

The chain uses TRBV27 and TRBJ2-2, with D possibly TRBD1 on 6 matching bases. The CDR3 totals 15 residues. CDR1 and CDR2 from the germline V gene are MNHEY and SMNVEV (reference sequence). V lost 4 bases to trimming and J lost 6 bases, with 15 bases between them. The CDR3 loop reads CASSSGTRIAGELFF. Here the CDR3 DNA reads TGTGCCAGCAGTTCCGGGACAAGGATTGCCGGGGAGCTGTTTTTT.

In this sample, this clone turned up a few times. CDR3 amino acids: CATSRGGTGDVNSPLHF. CDR3 sequence (DNA): TGTGCCACCAGCAGGGGTGGAACAGGGGACGTTAATTCACCCCTCCACTTT. The chain combines TRBV15 with TRBJ1-6; 7 bases line up with TRBD1. With 3 bases clipped from V and 6 bases from J, the junction kept 11 bases outside the gene matches. Germline V gives CDR1 LNHNV, CDR2 YYDKDF (reference sequence). The CDR3 extends over 17 amino acids.

This clone is a singleton in its sample. This chain uses TRBV10-3 with TRBJ2-5, with D possibly matching TRBD1 (5 bases). CDR3 length: 13 residues. Trimming took off 4 bases at V and 5 bases at J, with 11 bases between the two ends. CDR1 ENHRY and CDR2 SYGVKD come from the germline V gene. This chain's CDR3 is CAISVGAGETQYF. The CDR3 bases are TGTGCCATCAGTGTAGGGGCCGGGGAGACCCAGTACTTC.